This TCR beta chain was sequenced for a study of T cell changes during pregnancy in multiple sclerosis. The data were produced by immunoSEQ multiplex PCR, yet TCRdb's version contains in-frame clones alone and is incomplete. Of tens of thousands of clones listed, 93% were seen once; the top ten hold 0.4% to 0.55%. Germline-derived CDR1 and CDR2 are MNHEY and SMNVEV (reference sequence). This CDR3 has 13 residues. Trimming took off 6 bases at V and 7 bases at J, with 15 bases between the two ends. The receptor was isolated from a female donor with multiple sclerosis, enrolled in a pregnancy study. The specimen was CD4+ T cells from peripheral blood mononuclear cells, collected after pregnancy. The chain uses TRBV27 and TRBJ1-2; TRBD1 is a possible D gene (6 bases). Here the CDR3 reads CASRKNREFGYTF. The CDR3 nucleotides read TGTGCCAGCAGGAAGAACAGGGAATTTGGCTACACCTTC.